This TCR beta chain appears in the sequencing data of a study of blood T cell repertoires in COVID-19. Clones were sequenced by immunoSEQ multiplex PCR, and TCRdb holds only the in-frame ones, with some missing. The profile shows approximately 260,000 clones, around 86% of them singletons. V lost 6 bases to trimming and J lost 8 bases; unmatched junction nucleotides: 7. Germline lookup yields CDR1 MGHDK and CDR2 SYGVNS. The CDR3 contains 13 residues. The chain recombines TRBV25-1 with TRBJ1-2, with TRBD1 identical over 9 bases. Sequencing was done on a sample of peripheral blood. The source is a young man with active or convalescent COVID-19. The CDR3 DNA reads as TGTGCCAGCAGCGGACAGGGGCTTACGGGCTACACCTTC. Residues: CASSGQGLTGYTF.